The next 30 T cell receptor beta chains were all read from a single sample in a study of blood T cells in healthy people across ages. PCR was performed a second time for roughly 6 to 12 cycles using a sample-barcoded 5' primer and a J-beta primer mix. TCRdb analysed the 5' RACE reads with MiXCR anew, one entry per CDR3 protein. Among about a million distinct CDR3 sequences listed, roughly half were seen once. Material: blood. The receptors come from a woman aged 55-70 years in good health.

CDR3 sequence reads: CASSPRTGVPETQYF. CDR3 nucleotide sequence: TGTGCCAGCAGCCCCCGGACAGGGGTTCCAGAGACCCAGTACTTC. The chain links TRBV9 to TRBJ2-5, with 9 bases identical to TRBD1. Germline-derived CDR1 and CDR2 are SGDLS and YYNGEE. Germline trimming cut 4 bases from V and 4 bases from J; bases unmatched to any gene: 8. The CDR3 consists of 15 residues.

The chain has TRBV3-1 and TRBJ2-5, with 7 bases fitting TRBD1. V lost 3 bases to trimming and J lost 0 bases; unmatched junction nucleotides: 7. Germline CDR1 LGHDT, CDR2 YNNKEL (reference sequence). This CDR3 comprises 16 residues. CDR3 DNA sequence: TGTGCCAGCAGCCACAAATTCACAGGGGACCAAGAGACCCAGTACTTC. Protein product: CASSHKFTGDQETQYF.

A few counts support this clonotype. This chain joins TRBV10-3 and TRBJ1-5; 9 bases agree with TRBD1. The CDR3 length is 14 residues. V lost 7 bases, J lost 5 bases, and 6 bases stayed unmatched. Germline CDR1 is ENHRY and CDR2 is SYGVKD. The DNA of the CDR3 is TGTGCCATCAAGGGACAGGGAGTCGATCAGCCCCAGCATTTT. This sequence encodes CAIKGQGVDQPQHF.

The chain uses TRBV7-2 and TRBJ2-5, with 10 bases lining up with TRBD2. V lost 0 bases, J lost 5 bases, and 6 bases stayed unmatched. This CDR3 is built from 16 residues. Germline V lookup: CDR1 SGHTA, CDR2 FQGNSA. This CDR3 is CASSLAAGGRRETQYF. The CDR3 nucleotides read TGTGCCAGCAGCTTAGCAGCGGGAGGGAGGAGGGAGACCCAGTACTTC.

This chain links TRBV7-9 with TRBJ2-4, with TRBD1 matching 9 bases. This CDR3 comprises 15 residues. The ends lost 3 bases at V and 4 bases at J; junction bases unmatched: 4. Per the germline V gene, CDR1 is SEHNR and CDR2 is FQNEAQ (reference sequence). DNA of the CDR3: TGTGCCAGCAGCTTTTGGGACAGGGAGAAAAACATTCAGTACTTC. It specifies CASSFWDREKNIQYF.

The chain combines TRBV3-1 with TRBJ2-6; D remains unclear. V was cut by 1 base and J by 4 bases, with 5 bases left in between. The CDR3 sequence is 14 residues long. CDR1 and CDR2 (germline): LGHDT, YNNKEL (reference sequence). CDR3 DNA: TGTGCCAGCAGCCAAGGGTGGGGGGCCAACGTCCTGACTTTC. It translates to CASSQGWGANVLTF.

This clonotype was counted ten times or more. The chain combines TRBV4-2 with TRBJ2-7, with D perhaps TRBD2 (5 bases). CDR3 length equals 15 residues. V was trimmed by 0 bases and J by 5 bases, leaving 14 bases between them. Per the germline V gene, CDR1 is LGHNA and CDR2 is YNFKEQ. CDR3 in DNA: TGTGCCAGCAGCCAAGACATCGGACTGCGGAACGAGCAGTACTTC. Amino acids: CASSQDIGLRNEQYF.

In its sample, this clonotype was seen a few times. The chain combines TRBV29-1 with TRBJ2-1; possible D gene TRBD2, 5 bases. The germline V and J ends were trimmed by 4 bases and 7 bases, with 11 bases remaining between them. In germline, CDR1 is SQVTM, CDR2 ANQGSEA. The CDR3 consists of 12 residues. The CDR3 here is CSVGRGRNEQFF. The CDR3 DNA is TGCAGCGTTGGGCGAGGGCGTAATGAGCAGTTCTTC.

This rearrangement joins TRBV20-1 to TRBJ1-6, with 9 bases lining up with TRBD1. The ends lost 2 bases at V and 9 bases at J; junction bases unmatched: 5. This CDR3 comprises 14 residues. Germline assignment: CDR1 DFQATT and CDR2 SNEGSKA (reference sequence). The CDR3 loop reads CSARRDRVSSPLHF. The CDR3 coding sequence is TGCAGTGCTAGAAGGGACAGGGTTTCTTCACCCCTCCACTTT.

The chain links TRBV5-1 to TRBJ1-4, with D perhaps matching TRBD1 (5 bases). This CDR3 is 14 amino acids long. Germline loops: CDR1 SGHRS, CDR2 YFSETQ. Trimming took off 4 bases at V and 7 bases at J, with 14 bases between the two ends. CDR3 bases: TGCGCCAGCAGCCTTGGACAACTGAGTGAAAAACTGTTTTTT. Protein sequence: CASSLGQLSEKLFF.

This clonotype came up a few times. The chain couples TRBV5-1 to TRBJ1-1, with TRBD1 matching over 8 bases. CDR3 length: 15 amino acids. Germline-derived CDR1 and CDR2 are SGHRS and YFSETQ. V trimming: 2 bases; J trimming: 1 base; junction bases outside the gene matches: 4. The CDR3 reads CASSFVTGGNTEAFF. As DNA, the CDR3 is TGCGCCAGCAGCTTTGTTACAGGGGGGAACACTGAAGCTTTCTTT.

CDR3 loop: CASSILAGRSEQYF. The CDR3 DNA follows: TGTGCCAGCAGTATACTAGCGGGACGTTCCGAGCAGTACTTC. J is TRBJ2-5 and V is TRBV2; 10 bases map to TRBD2. The DNA matches TRBJ2-7 better at its end, which makes the J call doubtful. This CDR3 has 14 residues. Germline V gives CDR1 SNHLY, CDR2 FYNNEI.

The chain has TRBV11-2 and TRBJ2-3; D gene ambiguous. The V gene's germline CDR1 is SGHAT and CDR2 FQNNGV. The germline V and J ends were trimmed by 1 base and 2 bases, with 13 bases remaining between them. The CDR3 covers 16 residues. The CDR3 nucleotides read TGTGCCAGCAGCTTAGGATCCGGGCGTTACACAGATACGCAGTATTTT. This gives the protein CASSLGSGRYTDTQYF.

The J gene is TRBJ2-7, the V gene TRBV5-5, with 7 positions matching TRBD2. The junction had 3 bases not matched to a gene; V was cut back by 4 bases and J by 2 bases. CDR3 size: 13 residues. Per germline, CDR1 SGHKS and CDR2 YYEKEE (reference sequence). The CDR3 region has the DNA TGTGCCAGCAGCGGGACTACACCCTACGAGCAGTACTTC. Translated, it gives CASSGTTPYEQYF.

This clonotype was counted a few times. V usage is TRBV29-1 and J usage is TRBJ2-1; TRBD2 aligns across 8 bases. CDR1 and CDR2 from the germline V gene are SQVTM and ANQGSEA. This CDR3 is 16 amino acids long. The V segment lost 4 bases and the J segment 5 bases; nucleotides outside the gene matches: 13. This CDR3 is CSVGSLATSVNNEQFF. CDR3 bases: TGCAGCGTTGGTAGTCTTGCGACTAGCGTCAACAATGAGCAGTTCTTC.

This chain joins TRBV6-5 and TRBJ2-3; perhaps TRBD1 as D (6 bases). V was cut by 0 bases and J by 6 bases, with 13 bases left in between. Germline V lookup: CDR1 MNHEY, CDR2 SVGAGI. CDR3 length: 15 amino acids. In nucleotides, the CDR3 is TGTGCCAGCAGTTACTCCTCAAACAGGGATGATACGCAGTATTTT. Translated, it gives CASSYSSNRDDTQYF.

This clonotype was counted between two and nine times. The rearrangement links TRBV28 to TRBJ2-7; no clear D gene. Germline-derived CDR1 and CDR2 are MDHEN and SYDVKM. V gave up 6 bases and J gave up 2 bases, with 5 bases separating them. The CDR3 is 11 amino acids. The CDR3 spells CASSRPYEQYF. CDR3 coding DNA: TGTGCCAGCAGCCGACCCTACGAGCAGTACTTC. The variable domain in full, completed from reference TRBV28 and TRBJ2-7, reads DVKVTQSSRYLVKRTGEKVFLECVQDMDHENMFWYRQDPGLGLRLIYFSYDVKMKEKGDIPEGYSVSREKKERFSLILESASTNQTSMYLCASSRPYEQYFGPGTRLTVT.

This clonotype was detected many times. One end of the junction is discordant with germline, which a read error may explain. The chain employs TRBV12-3 or TRBV12-4 and TRBJ2-7, with a tentative D call TRBD2 (6 bases). The length of the CDR3 is 13 residues. CDR3 sequence: CASSSSVSYEQYF. CDR3 DNA: TGTGCCAGTAGTTCTAGCGTATCCTACGAGCAGTACTTC.

This clonotype was counted a few times. The CDR3 is CASSSYINYGYTF. The CDR3 nucleotides read TGTGCCAGCAGCTCGTACATTAACTATGGCTACACCTTC. This chain links TRBV7-2 with TRBJ1-2; D gene unclear. The germline CDR1 and CDR2 sequences are SGHTA and FQGNSA. V lost 4 bases and J lost 1, with 7 bases in between. CDR3 length: 13 amino acids.

This chain uses TRBV7-8 with TRBJ1-2, with TRBD1 matching over 9 bases. The CDR3 length is 18 residues. Germline V gene data show CDR1 as SGHVS and CDR2 as FQNEAQ. The J segment lost 5 bases and the V segment lost 5 bases, leaving 18 bases of the junction unmatched. The CDR3 sequence: CASSPGGDRVPALYGYTF. The CDR3 coding sequence is TGTGCCAGCAGCCCAGGTGGGGACAGGGTTCCCGCTCTGTATGGCTACACCTTC.

V usage is TRBV18 and J usage is TRBJ1-4, with a tentative D call TRBD1 (6 bases). This CDR3 has 17 residues. Deletions cut 0 bases from V and 0 bases from J, with 11 bases between. Per the germline V gene, CDR1 is KGHSH and CDR2 is LQKENI. The chain's CDR3 is CASSPPGQTATNEKLFF. The CDR3 region has the DNA TGTGCCAGCTCACCACCGGGACAAACTGCAACTAATGAAAAACTGTTTTTT.

The V and J genes are TRBV7-2 and TRBJ2-3; D gene uncertain. Germline assignment: CDR1 SGHTA and CDR2 FQGNSA. Trimming removed 7 bases from V and 4 bases from J, with 12 bases in between. This CDR3 comprises 13 residues. The CDR3 loop reads CASNLTPSDTQYF. The CDR3, as DNA: TGTGCCAGCAATCTTACCCCTTCAGATACGCAGTATTTT.

This clonotype was recorded a few times. The chain recombines TRBV27 with TRBJ1-5; weak D call: TRBD1 (6 bases). Germline CDR1 reads MNHEY; CDR2 reads SMNVEV (reference sequence). CDR3 length equals 16 residues. V gave up 1 base and J gave up 3 bases, with 13 bases separating them. CDR3 residues: CASSLFGRGANQPQHF. The CDR3 coding sequence is TGTGCCAGCAGTTTATTTGGCAGGGGCGCCAATCAGCCCCAGCATTTT.

This clonotype has a handful of counts. The J gene is TRBJ2-5, the V gene TRBV28, with 12 bases aligning to TRBD1. Germline V lookup: CDR1 MDHEN, CDR2 SYDVKM. Losses at the gene ends were 0 bases for V and 5 bases for J; bases not matched to a gene: 4. CDR3 length: 16 residues. The CDR3: CASSLWGQGAWETQYF. Here the CDR3 DNA reads TGTGCCAGCAGTTTATGGGGACAGGGGGCCTGGGAGACCCAGTACTTC.

V is TRBV3-1 and J is TRBJ2-7; the D is unclear. The J call could be wrong; TRBJ2-1 is a better fit for the DNA end. CDR1 and CDR2 from the germline V gene are LGHDT and YNNKEL (reference sequence). The CDR3 sequence is 13 residues long. CDR3 amino acids: CASSHPDGNEQFF. DNA of the CDR3: TGTGCCAGCAGTCACCCGGACGGCAATGAGCAGTTCTTC.

V gene TRBV5-5 combines with J gene TRBJ2-1; no clear D gene. The V end lost 5 bases, the J end lost 0 bases, and 9 bases lay between the germline ends. CDR3 length equals 14 residues. CDR1 is SGHKS, CDR2 YYEKEE, per germline (reference sequence). CDR3 residues: CASSQFNSYNEQFF. In DNA form, the CDR3 reads TGTGCCAGCAGTCAGTTCAACTCCTACAATGAGCAGTTCTTC.

This chain connects TRBV5-1 to TRBJ2-1; D is undetermined. The germline V gene has CDR1 SGHRS and CDR2 YFSETQ. This CDR3 has 16 amino acids. The V end lost 2 bases, the J end lost 0 bases, and 12 bases lay between the germline ends. The CDR3 loop reads CASSFRLSDSYNEQFF. Here the CDR3 DNA reads TGCGCCAGCAGCTTTCGGCTGTCGGACTCCTACAATGAGCAGTTCTTC.

This clonotype was counted a few times. The rearrangement uses TRBV9 and TRBJ2-5; no clear D gene. Germline V gene lookup returns CDR1 SGDLS and CDR2 YYNGEE. V dropped 1 base and J dropped 1 base, with 11 bases sitting between them. The CDR3 is 15 amino acids. In DNA, the CDR3 is TGTGCCAGCAGCGTACACCCGACCCCCCAAGAGACCCAGTACTTC. Translating it yields CASSVHPTPQETQYF.

The J gene is TRBJ1-1, the V gene TRBV29-1; 8 nucleotides align to TRBD1. Germline-derived CDR1 and CDR2 are SQVTM and ANQGSEA. After removal of 3 bases from V and 6 bases from J, the junction contained 18 bases not matched to a gene. This CDR3 is 17 amino acids long. CDR3 in DNA: TGCAGCGTTGATCTAGTGGGCAGGGGGCGGTCTTCAGCTGAAGCTTTCTTT. This encodes CSVDLVGRGRSSAEAFF.

This chain links TRBV20-1 with TRBJ2-7; no clear D. The CDR3 runs 14 residues. V was pared by 3 bases and J by 3 bases, with 15 bases between. Germline assignment: CDR1 DFQATT and CDR2 SNEGSKA (reference sequence). The CDR3 sequence is CSASSLQTYYEQYF. The CDR3 DNA is TGCAGTGCTAGCAGTTTGCAGACATACTACGAGCAGTACTTC.